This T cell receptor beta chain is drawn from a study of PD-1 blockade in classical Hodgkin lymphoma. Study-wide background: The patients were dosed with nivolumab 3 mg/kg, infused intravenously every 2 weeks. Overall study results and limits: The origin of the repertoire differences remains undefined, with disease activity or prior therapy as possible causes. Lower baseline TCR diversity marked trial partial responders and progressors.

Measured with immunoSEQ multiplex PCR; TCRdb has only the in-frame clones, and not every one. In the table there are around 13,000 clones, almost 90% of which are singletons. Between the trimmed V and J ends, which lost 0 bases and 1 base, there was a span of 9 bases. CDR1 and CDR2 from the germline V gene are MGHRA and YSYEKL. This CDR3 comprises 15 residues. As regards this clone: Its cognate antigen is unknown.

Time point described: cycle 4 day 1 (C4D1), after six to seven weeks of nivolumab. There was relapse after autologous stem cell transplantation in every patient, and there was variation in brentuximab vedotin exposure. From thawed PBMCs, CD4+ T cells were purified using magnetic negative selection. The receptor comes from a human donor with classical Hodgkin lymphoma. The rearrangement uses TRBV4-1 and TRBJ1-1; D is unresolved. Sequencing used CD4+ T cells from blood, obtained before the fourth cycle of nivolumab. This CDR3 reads CASSQDGSENTEAFF. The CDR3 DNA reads TGCGCCAGCAGCCAAGATGGGAGTGAGAACACTGAAGCTTTCTTT.